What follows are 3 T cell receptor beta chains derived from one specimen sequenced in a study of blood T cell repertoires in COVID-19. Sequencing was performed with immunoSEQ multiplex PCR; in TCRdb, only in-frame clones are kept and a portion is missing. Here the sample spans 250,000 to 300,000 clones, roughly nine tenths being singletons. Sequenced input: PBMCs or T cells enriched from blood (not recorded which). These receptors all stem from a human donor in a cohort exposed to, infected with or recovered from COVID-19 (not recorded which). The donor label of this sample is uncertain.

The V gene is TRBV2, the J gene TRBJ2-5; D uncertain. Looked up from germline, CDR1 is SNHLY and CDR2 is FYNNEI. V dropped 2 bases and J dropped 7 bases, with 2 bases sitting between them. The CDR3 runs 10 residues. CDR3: CASSERTQYF. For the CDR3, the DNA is TGTGCCAGCAGTGAACGGACCCAGTACTTC.

In DNA form, the CDR3 reads TGTGCCAGCAACGTTATGTGGGGGGGCGAACGTGGCTACACCTTC. As protein: CASNVMWGGERGYTF. The chain recombines TRBV5-6 with TRBJ1-2; a possible D gene is TRBD1 (6 bases). There are 15 residues in the CDR3. V shed 6 bases and J shed 7 bases, with 22 bases lying between them. CDR1 is SGHDT, CDR2 YYEEEE, per germline.

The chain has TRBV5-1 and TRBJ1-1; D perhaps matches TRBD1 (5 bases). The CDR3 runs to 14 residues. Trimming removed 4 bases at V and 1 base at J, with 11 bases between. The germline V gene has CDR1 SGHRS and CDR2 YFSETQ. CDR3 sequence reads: CASSPGVTNTEAFF. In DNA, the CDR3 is TGCGCCAGCAGCCCGGGGGTAACGAACACTGAAGCTTTCTTT.